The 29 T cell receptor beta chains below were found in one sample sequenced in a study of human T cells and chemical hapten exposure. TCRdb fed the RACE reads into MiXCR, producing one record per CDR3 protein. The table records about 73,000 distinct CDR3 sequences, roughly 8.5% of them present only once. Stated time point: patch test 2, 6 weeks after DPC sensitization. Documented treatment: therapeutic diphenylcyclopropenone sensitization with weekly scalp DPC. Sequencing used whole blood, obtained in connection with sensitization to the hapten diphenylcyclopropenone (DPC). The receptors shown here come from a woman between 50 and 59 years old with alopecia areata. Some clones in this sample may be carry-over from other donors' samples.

CDR3 in amino acids: CASSPGDRATLERGYTF. CDR3 in DNA: TGCGCCAGCAGCCCGGGCGACAGGGCAACCCTGGAGAGGGGCTACACCTTC. This sequence joins TRBV4-1 and TRBJ1-2, with 7 bases identical to TRBD1. V trimming: 4 bases; J trimming: 8 bases; junction bases outside the gene matches: 19. Looked up from germline, CDR1 is MGHRA and CDR2 is YSYEKL. The CDR3 is 17 residues long.

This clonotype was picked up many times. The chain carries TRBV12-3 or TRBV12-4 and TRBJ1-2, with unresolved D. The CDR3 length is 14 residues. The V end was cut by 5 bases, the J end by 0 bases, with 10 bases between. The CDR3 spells CASSLRHANYGYTF. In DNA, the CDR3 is TGTGCCAGCAGTCTCAGACACGCTAACTATGGCTACACCTTC.

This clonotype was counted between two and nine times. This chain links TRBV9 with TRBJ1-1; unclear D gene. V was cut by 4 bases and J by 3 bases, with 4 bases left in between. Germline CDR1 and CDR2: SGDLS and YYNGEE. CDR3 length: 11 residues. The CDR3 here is CASSPHTEAFF. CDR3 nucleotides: TGTGCCAGCAGCCCTCACACTGAAGCTTTCTTT.

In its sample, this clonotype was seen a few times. CDR3 amino acids: CASSFGLAGTGELFF. The CDR3 nucleotides read TGTGCCAGCAGCTTCGGACTAGCGGGGACCGGGGAGCTGTTTTTT. The V gene is TRBV3-1, the J gene TRBJ2-2; TRBD2 aligns across 12 bases. Germline values: CDR1 LGHDT, CDR2 YNNKEL (reference sequence). After removal of 5 bases from V and 5 bases from J, the junction contained 3 bases not matched to a gene. This CDR3 spans 15 amino acids.

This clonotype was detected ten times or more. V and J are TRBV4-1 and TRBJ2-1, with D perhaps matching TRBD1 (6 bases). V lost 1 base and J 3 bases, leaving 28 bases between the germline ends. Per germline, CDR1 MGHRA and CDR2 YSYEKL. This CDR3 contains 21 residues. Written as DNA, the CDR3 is TGCGCCAGCAGCCAAGGGAATTCGGACAGACCGATTTCGTACCTCTACAATGAGCAGTTCTTC. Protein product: CASSQGNSDRPISYLYNEQFF.

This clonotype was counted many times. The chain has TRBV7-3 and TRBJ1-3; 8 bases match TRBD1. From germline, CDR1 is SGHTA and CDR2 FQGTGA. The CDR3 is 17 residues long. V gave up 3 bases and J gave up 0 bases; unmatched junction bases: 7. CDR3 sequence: CASSLGTGPLSGNTIYF. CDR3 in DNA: TGTGCCAGCAGCTTGGGGACAGGTCCCCTCTCTGGAAACACCATATATTTT.

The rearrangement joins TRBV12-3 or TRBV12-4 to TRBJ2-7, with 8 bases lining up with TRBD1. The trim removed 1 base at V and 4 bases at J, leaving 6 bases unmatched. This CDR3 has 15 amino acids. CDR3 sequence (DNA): TGTGCCAGCAGTTTAGGACAGGGGACTTGGTACGAGCAGTACTTC. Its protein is CASSLGQGTWYEQYF.

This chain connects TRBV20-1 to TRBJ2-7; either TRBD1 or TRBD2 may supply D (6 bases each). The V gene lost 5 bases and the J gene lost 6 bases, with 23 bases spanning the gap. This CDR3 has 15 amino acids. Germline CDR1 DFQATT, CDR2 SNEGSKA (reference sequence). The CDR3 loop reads CSALDGGTFGSEQYF. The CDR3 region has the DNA TGCAGTGCTTTAGACGGGGGCACATTCGGGTCCGAGCAGTACTTC.

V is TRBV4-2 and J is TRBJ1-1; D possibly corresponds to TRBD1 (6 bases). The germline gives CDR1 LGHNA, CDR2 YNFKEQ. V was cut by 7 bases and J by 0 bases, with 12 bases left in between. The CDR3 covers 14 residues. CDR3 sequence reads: CASTRTAMNTEAFF. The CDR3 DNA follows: TGTGCCAGCACCCGGACAGCCATGAACACTGAAGCTTTCTTT.

Here the CDR3 reads CASSLPDSRAKNIQYF. For the CDR3, the DNA is TGTGCCAGCTCATTACCCGACAGCCGAGCCAAAAACATTCAGTACTTC. The rearrangement uses TRBV18 and TRBJ2-4; perhaps TRBD1 as D (5 bases). Germline CDR1 and CDR2: KGHSH and LQKENI. Trimming took 5 bases from V and 0 from J, leaving 14 bases between them. This CDR3 has 16 residues.

The CDR3: CASSLPGPLSFF. CDR3 DNA sequence: TGTGCCAGCAGCTTGCCAGGGCCGTTATCTTTCTTT. The chain has TRBV7-2 and TRBJ1-1; a weak D match, TRBD1 (5 bases). The V end lost 3 bases, the J end lost 12 bases, and 14 bases lay between the germline ends. CDR1 and CDR2 from the germline V gene are SGHTA and FQGNSA. There are 12 residues in the CDR3.

The CDR3 is CASMASGLSYEQYF. DNA for the CDR3: TGTGCCAGCATGGCTAGCGGACTCTCCTACGAGCAGTACTTC. This rearrangement joins TRBV27 to TRBJ2-7, with 7 bases that match TRBD2. The CDR3 has 14 residues. With V trimmed by 7 bases and J by 0 bases, 6 bases remained unmatched. Germline V lookup: CDR1 MNHEY, CDR2 SMNVEV (reference sequence).

The CDR3 sequence: CATSEVDSTDTQYF. As DNA, the CDR3 is TGTGCCACCAGTGAAGTTGACAGCACAGATACGCAGTATTTT. The V gene is TRBV24-1, the J gene TRBJ2-3; D is unresolved. Germline CDR1 and CDR2: KGHDR and SFDVKD. Trimming cost V 4 bases and J 0 bases, with 7 bases left between them. The CDR3 sequence is 14 residues long.

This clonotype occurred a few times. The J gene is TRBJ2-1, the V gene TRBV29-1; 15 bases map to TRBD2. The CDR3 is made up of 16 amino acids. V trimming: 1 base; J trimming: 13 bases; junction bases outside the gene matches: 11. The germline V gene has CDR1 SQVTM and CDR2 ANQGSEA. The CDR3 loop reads CSVEVGGGGLAGGQFF. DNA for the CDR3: TGCAGCGTTGAAGTTGGGGGGGGGGGACTAGCGGGAGGCCAGTTCTTC.

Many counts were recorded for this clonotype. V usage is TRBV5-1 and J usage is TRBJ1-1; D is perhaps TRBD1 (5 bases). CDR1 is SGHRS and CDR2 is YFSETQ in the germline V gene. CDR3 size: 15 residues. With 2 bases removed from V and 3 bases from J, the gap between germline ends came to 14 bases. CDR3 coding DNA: TGCGCCAGCAGCTTTGCAGGGCTAGGGGACACTGAAGCTTTCTTT. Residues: CASSFAGLGDTEAFF.

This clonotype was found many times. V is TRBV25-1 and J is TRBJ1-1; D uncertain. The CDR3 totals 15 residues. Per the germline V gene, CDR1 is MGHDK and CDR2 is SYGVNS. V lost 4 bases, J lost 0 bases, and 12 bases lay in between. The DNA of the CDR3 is TGTGCCAGCAGTGTCAGAGGACTAATGAACACTGAAGCTTTCTTT. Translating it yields CASSVRGLMNTEAFF. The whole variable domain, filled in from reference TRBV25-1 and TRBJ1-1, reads EADIYQTPRYLVIGTGKKITLECSQTMGHDKMYWYQQDPGMELHLIHYSYGVNSTEKGDLSSESTVSRIRTEHFPLTLESARPSHTSQYLCASSVRGLMNTEAFFGQGTRLTVV.

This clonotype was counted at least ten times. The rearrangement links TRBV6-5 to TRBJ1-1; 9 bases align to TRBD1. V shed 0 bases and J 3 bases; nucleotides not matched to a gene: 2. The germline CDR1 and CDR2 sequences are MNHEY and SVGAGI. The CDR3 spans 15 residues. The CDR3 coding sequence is TGTGCCAGCAGTTACTCGGGACAGGGACACACTGAAGCTTTCTTT. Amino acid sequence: CASSYSGQGHTEAFF.

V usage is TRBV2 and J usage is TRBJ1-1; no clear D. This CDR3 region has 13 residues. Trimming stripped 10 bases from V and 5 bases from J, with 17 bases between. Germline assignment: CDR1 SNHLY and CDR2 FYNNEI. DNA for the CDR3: TGTGCCACCGAAGCAGGAGAAGGGACTGAAGCTTTCTTT. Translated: CATEAGEGTEAFF.

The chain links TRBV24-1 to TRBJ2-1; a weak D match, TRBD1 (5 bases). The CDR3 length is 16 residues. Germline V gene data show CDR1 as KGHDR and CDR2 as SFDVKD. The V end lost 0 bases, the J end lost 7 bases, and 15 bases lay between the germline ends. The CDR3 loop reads CATSDLRTPLRNEQFF. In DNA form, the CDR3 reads TGTGCCACCAGTGATTTGCGGACACCTCTTCGGAATGAGCAGTTCTTC.

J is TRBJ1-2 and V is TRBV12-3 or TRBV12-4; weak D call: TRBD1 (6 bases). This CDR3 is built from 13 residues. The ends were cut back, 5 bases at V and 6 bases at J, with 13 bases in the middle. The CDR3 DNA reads TGTGCCAGCAGTATACTCCACAGGGATGGCTACACCTTC. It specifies CASSILHRDGYTF.

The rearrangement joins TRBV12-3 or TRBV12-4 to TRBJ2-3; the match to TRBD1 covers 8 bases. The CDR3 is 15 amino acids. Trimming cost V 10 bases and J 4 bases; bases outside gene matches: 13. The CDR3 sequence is CATSPRTGFSDTQYF. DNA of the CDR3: TGTGCCACAAGCCCCAGGACAGGGTTTTCAGATACGCAGTATTTT.

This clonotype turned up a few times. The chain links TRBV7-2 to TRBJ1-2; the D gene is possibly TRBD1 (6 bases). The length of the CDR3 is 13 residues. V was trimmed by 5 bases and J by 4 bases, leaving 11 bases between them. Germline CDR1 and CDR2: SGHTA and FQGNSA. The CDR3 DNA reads TGTGCCAGCAGCCCCTCAGGGGTCTATGGCTACACCTTC. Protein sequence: CASSPSGVYGYTF.

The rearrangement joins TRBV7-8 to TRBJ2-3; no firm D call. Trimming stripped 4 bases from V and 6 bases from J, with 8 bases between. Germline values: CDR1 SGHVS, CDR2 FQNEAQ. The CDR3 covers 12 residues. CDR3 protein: CASSSGSDTQYF. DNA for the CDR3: TGTGCCAGCAGCTCCGGATCGGATACGCAGTATTTT. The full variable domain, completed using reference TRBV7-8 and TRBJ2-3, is GAGVSQSPRYKVAKRGQDVALRCDPISGHVSLFWYQQALGQGPEFLTYFQNEAQLDKSGLPSDRFFAERPEGSVSTLKIQRTQQEDSAVYLCASSSGSDTQYFGPGTRLTVL.

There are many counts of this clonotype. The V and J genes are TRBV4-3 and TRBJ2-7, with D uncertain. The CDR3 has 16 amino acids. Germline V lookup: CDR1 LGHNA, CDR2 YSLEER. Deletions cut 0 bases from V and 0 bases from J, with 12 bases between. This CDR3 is CASSQDRSRSSYEQYF. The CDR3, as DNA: TGCGCCAGCAGCCAAGATCGCAGCCGGAGCTCCTACGAGCAGTACTTC.

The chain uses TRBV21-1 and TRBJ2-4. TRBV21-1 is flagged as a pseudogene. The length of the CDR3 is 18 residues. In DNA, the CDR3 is TGTGCCAGCAGCAAAGCCGGGGTACTCGATTGGGCCAAAAACATTCAGTACTTC. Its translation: CASSKAGVLDWAKNIQYF.

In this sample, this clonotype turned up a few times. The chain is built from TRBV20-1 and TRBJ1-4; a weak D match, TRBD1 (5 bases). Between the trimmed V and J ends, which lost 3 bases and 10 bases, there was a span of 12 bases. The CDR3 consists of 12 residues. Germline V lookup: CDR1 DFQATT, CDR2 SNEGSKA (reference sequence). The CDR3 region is CSASLQEGKLFF. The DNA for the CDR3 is TGCAGTGCTAGTTTACAGGAAGGAAAACTGTTTTTT.

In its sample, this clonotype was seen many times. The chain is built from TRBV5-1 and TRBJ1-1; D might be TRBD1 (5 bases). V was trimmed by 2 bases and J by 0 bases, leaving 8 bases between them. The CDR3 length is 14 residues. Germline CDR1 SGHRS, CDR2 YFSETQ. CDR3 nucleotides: TGCGCCAGCAGCTTTTCAGGGATGAACACTGAAGCTTTCTTT. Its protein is CASSFSGMNTEAFF. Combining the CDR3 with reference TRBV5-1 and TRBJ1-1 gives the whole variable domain KAGVTQTPRYLIKTRGQQVTLSCSPISGHRSVSWYQQTPGQGLQFLFEYFSETQRNKGNFPGRFSGRQFSNSRSEMNVSTLELGDSALYLCASSFSGMNTEAFFGQGTRLTVV.

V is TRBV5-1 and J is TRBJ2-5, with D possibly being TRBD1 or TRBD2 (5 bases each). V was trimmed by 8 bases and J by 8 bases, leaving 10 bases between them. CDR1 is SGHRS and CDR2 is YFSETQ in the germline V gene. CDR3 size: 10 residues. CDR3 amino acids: CARPGTTQYF. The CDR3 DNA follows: TGCGCCAGACCAGGGACCACCCAGTACTTC.

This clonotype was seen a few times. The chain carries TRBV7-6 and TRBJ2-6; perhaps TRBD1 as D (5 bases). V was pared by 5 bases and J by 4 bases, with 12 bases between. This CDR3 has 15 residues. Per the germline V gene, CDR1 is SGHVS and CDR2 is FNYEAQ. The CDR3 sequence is CASSPTVTGANVLTF. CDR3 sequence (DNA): TGTGCCAGCAGCCCGACAGTGACGGGGGCCAACGTCCTGACTTTC.